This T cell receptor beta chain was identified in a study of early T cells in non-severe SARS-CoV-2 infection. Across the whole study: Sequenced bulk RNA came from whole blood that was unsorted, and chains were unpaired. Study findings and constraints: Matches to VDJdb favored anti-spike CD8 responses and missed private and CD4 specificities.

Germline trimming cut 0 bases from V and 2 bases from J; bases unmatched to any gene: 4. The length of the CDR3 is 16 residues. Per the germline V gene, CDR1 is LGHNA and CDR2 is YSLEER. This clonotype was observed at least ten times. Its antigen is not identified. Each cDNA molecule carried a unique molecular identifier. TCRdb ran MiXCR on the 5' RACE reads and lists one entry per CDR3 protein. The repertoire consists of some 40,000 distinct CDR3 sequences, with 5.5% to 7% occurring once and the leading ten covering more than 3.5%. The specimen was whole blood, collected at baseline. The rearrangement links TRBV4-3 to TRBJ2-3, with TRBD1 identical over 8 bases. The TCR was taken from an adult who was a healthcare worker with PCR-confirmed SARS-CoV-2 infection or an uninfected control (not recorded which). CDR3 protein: CASSQDTGGHTDTQYF. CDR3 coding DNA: TGCGCCAGCAGCCAAGATACAGGGGGGCACACAGATACGCAGTATTTT.